These 15 T cell receptor beta chains share one sample of origin, sequenced in a study of T-cell memory formation after mild COVID-19. TCRdb re-analysed the 5' RACE reads in MiXCR, keeping a single row per CDR3 protein. The table includes 470,000 or so distinct CDR3 sequences, around a sixth detected once. The sequencing sample was made of PBMCs or a T cell subset sorted from them (not recorded which). The receptors here all came from an adult woman who had mild COVID-19 (a few samples of this study predate the infection). Cell type and time point are not known.

The CDR3 coding sequence is TGCGCCAGCAGCGTGAAGGGACTAGATAATGAGCAGTTCTTC. Translating gives CASSVKGLDNEQFF. The gene calls are TRBV5-1 and TRBJ2-1; TRBD2 matches at 8 bases. From germline, CDR1 is SGHRS and CDR2 YFSETQ. This CDR3 is 14 amino acids long. V trimming: 4 bases; J trimming: 7 bases; junction bases outside the gene matches: 7.

The gene calls are TRBV19 and TRBJ1-2; D is uncertain. The germline V gene encodes CDR1 LNHDA and CDR2 SQIVND (reference sequence). The V gene lost 6 bases and the J gene lost 2 bases, with 4 bases spanning the gap. There are 11 residues in the CDR3. As DNA, the CDR3 is TGTGCCAGTAGCCAAAACTATGGCTACACCTTC. As protein: CASSQNYGYTF.

Only a few counts were recorded for this clonotype. The rearrangement joins TRBV5-6 to TRBJ1-2; D unresolved. This CDR3 has 15 amino acids. Germline V CDR1 and CDR2: SGHDT, YYEEEE. The V and J ends lost 0 bases and 0 bases respectively, with 9 bases between them. The DNA for the CDR3 is TGTGCCAGCAGCTTGGTAGGAGGCGCTAACTATGGCTACACCTTC. It translates to CASSLVGGANYGYTF.

This clonotype was seen a handful of times. The rearrangement joins TRBV9 to TRBJ1-6, with D possibly TRBD1 on 5 matching bases. Germline values: CDR1 SGDLS, CDR2 YYNGEE. Trimming left V 2 bases short and J 11 bases short, with 14 bases between. CDR3 size: 14 residues. The CDR3 sequence: CASSVSGTEAPLHF. CDR3 nucleotides: TGTGCCAGCAGCGTTTCGGGGACCGAGGCACCCCTCCACTTT.

This clonotype came up a few times. The chain is built from TRBV4-1 and TRBJ2-3; D unclear. With 0 bases removed from V and 2 bases from J, the gap between germline ends came to 12 bases. This CDR3 region has 16 residues. CDR1 is MGHRA, CDR2 YSYEKL, per germline. The CDR3 region has the DNA TGCGCCAGCAGCCAAGATAGGAGACTTTCCACAGATACGCAGTATTTT. Its protein is CASSQDRRLSTDTQYF.

The V gene is TRBV7-9, the J gene TRBJ2-7; D may be TRBD2 (5 bases). V lost 0 bases and J 3 bases, leaving 18 bases between the germline ends. The germline gives CDR1 SEHNR, CDR2 FQNEAQ (reference sequence). The CDR3 has 17 residues. This chain's CDR3 is CASSLAPGSNSLYEQYF. The CDR3, as DNA: TGTGCCAGCAGCTTAGCTCCGGGGAGTAATTCACTCTACGAGCAGTACTTC. Filled out from reference TRBV7-9 and TRBJ2-7, the complete variable domain reads DTGVSQNPRHKITKRGQNVTFRCDPISEHNRLYWYRQTLGQGPEFLTYFQNEAQLEKSRLLSDRFSAERPKGSFSTLEIQRTEQGDSAMYLCASSLAPGSNSLYEQYFGPGTRLTVT.

CDR3 sequence reads: CASSFTGIGTEAFF. The CDR3 coding sequence is TGTGCCAGCAGTTTTACAGGGATTGGCACTGAAGCTTTCTTT. V and J are TRBV12-3 or TRBV12-4 and TRBJ1-1; D possibly corresponds to TRBD1 (6 bases). V was pared by 3 bases and J by 4 bases, with 12 bases between. This CDR3 region has 14 residues.

This chain links TRBV6-5 with TRBJ2-7; D gene ambiguous. V was trimmed by 10 bases and J by 0 bases, leaving 13 bases between them. The CDR3 spans 13 residues. Germline-derived CDR1 and CDR2 are MNHEY and SVGAGI. The CDR3 loop is CATAQVISYEQYF. CDR3 DNA sequence: TGTGCCACCGCCCAGGTGATCTCCTACGAGCAGTACTTC.

V usage is TRBV6-6 and J usage is TRBJ1-2; TRBD1 is a possible D gene (5 bases). V lost 7 bases and J lost 5, with 17 bases in between. Germline V gene lookup returns CDR1 MNHNY and CDR2 SVGAGI (reference sequence). CDR3 size: 14 residues. CDR3 coding DNA: TGTGCCAGCAAGAAGCCGGGACCGTTTTATGGCTACACCTTC. Translation gives CASKKPGPFYGYTF.

This sequence joins TRBV2 and TRBJ2-5; D remains ambiguous. V was pared by 5 bases and J by 4 bases, with 17 bases between. Germline V CDR1 and CDR2: SNHLY, FYNNEI. CDR3 length: 15 amino acids. CDR3 region: CASSTHRAGRETQYF. DNA of the CDR3: TGTGCCAGCAGTACACACCGAGCAGGTCGAGAGACCCAGTACTTC.

This clonotype came up a few times. The V gene is TRBV18, the J gene TRBJ1-1; D remains unclear. The CDR3 contains 15 residues. V was shortened by 2 bases and J by 3 bases, with 13 bases between the two germline ends. CDR1 and CDR2 from the germline V gene are KGHSH and LQKENI. The DNA of the CDR3 is TGTGCCAGCTCACCAGATTTGGGAACTTACACTGAAGCTTTCTTT. Translating it yields CASSPDLGTYTEAFF.

The sample holds a few counts of this clonotype. This sequence joins TRBV6-6 and TRBJ2-2, with 12 bases lining up with TRBD2. V was clipped by 6 bases and J by 1 base; unmatched bases: 6. This CDR3 has 17 residues. CDR1 is MNHNY, CDR2 SVGAGI, per germline (reference sequence). The CDR3 here is CASRTLAGGENTGELFF. For the CDR3, the DNA is TGTGCCAGCAGGACGCTAGCGGGGGGGGAGAACACCGGGGAGCTGTTTTTT.

This clonotype appeared a single time. The chain combines TRBV19 with TRBJ2-1; possibly TRBD1 or TRBD2 for D (5 bases each). The germline V gene has CDR1 LNHDA and CDR2 SQIVND (reference sequence). Trimming stripped 7 bases from V and 5 bases from J, with 18 bases between. CDR3 size: 15 residues. CDR3 amino acids: CASKGTSGINNEQFF. CDR3 sequence (DNA): TGTGCCAGTAAAGGGACCAGCGGAATTAACAATGAGCAGTTCTTC.

In its sample, this clonotype was seen a few times. This chain links TRBV12-3 or TRBV12-4 with TRBJ1-1; 7 bases agree with TRBD1. The CDR3 has 14 residues. V trimming: 5 bases; J trimming: 1 base; junction bases outside the gene matches: 4. The CDR3 spells CASSEDRKNTEAFF. As DNA, the CDR3 is TGTGCCAGCAGTGAGGACAGGAAGAACACTGAAGCTTTCTTT.

The gene calls are TRBV3-1 and TRBJ2-4; D may correspond to TRBD1 or TRBD2 (5 bases each). V was pared by 0 bases and J by 9 bases, with 18 bases between. CDR1 is LGHDT, CDR2 YNNKEL, per germline (reference sequence). The CDR3 covers 16 residues. DNA for the CDR3: TGTGCCAGCAGCCAAGATCTATCCGCGGGCCAGGGCATTCAGTACTTC. Its translation: CASSQDLSAGQGIQYF. Variable domain in full (rest from reference TRBV3-1 and TRBJ2-4): DTAVSQTPKYLVTQMGNDKSIKCEQNLGHDTMYWYKQDSKKFLKIMFSYNNKELIINETVPNRFSPKSPDKAHLNLHINSLELGDSAVYFCASSQDLSAGQGIQYFGAGTRLSVL.